A single sample is the source of the 20 T cell receptor beta chains below, sequenced in a study of shared clonotypes between healthy human individuals. Data came from immunoSEQ multiplex PCR; TCRdb stores just in-frame clones and leaves some out. The sample lists roughly 2.2 million clones; under 95% were seen once. Sequences were obtained from naive CD4+ T cells from PBMCs. Described subset: CD45RA+ positively selected. The source is a man aged 18 to 29 in good health. Some clones in this sample may be carry-over from other donors' samples.

This clone appeared once. The same CDR3 can be traced to other DNA sequences in this sample. The rearrangement uses TRBV5-1 and TRBJ2-5; D is uncertain. This CDR3 spans 13 amino acids. Trimming left V 0 bases short and J 2 bases short, with 5 bases between. Germline assignment: CDR1 SGHRS and CDR2 YFSETQ. CDR3 residues: CASSLGGQETQYF. CDR3 coding DNA: TGCGCCAGCAGCTTGGGTGGGCAAGAGACCCAGTACTTC.

This clone was detected only once. The genes are TRBV7-9 and TRBJ1-6; TRBD1 might be the D (6 bases). With 4 bases removed from V and 3 bases from J, the gap between germline ends came to 10 bases. The germline V gene has CDR1 SEHNR and CDR2 FQNEAQ (reference sequence). This CDR3 is built from 15 residues. The CDR3 sequence is CASSSGQFYNSPLHF. CDR3 sequence (DNA): TGTGCCAGCAGCTCCGGACAGTTCTATAATTCACCCCTCCACTTT. Filled out from reference TRBV7-9 and TRBJ1-6, the complete variable domain reads DTGVSQNPRHKITKRGQNVTFRCDPISEHNRLYWYRQTLGQGPEFLTYFQNEAQLEKSRLLSDRFSAERPKGSFSTLEIQRTEQGDSAMYLCASSSGQFYNSPLHFGNGTRLTVT.

J is TRBJ2-2 and V is TRBV5-4; unclear D gene. CDR1 and CDR2 from the germline V gene are SGHNT and YYREEE (reference sequence). This CDR3 comprises 13 residues. Trimming removed 5 bases from V and 7 bases from J, with 12 bases in between. This CDR3 reads CASSPPLGGELFF. CDR3 in DNA: TGTGCCAGCAGTCCGCCCCTTGGCGGGGAGCTGTTTTTT.

The chain uses TRBV4-3 and TRBJ2-2; possibly TRBD2 for D (7 bases). The germline gives CDR1 LGHNA, CDR2 YSLEER. This CDR3 is built from 17 residues. Trimming pared 0 bases from V and 4 bases from J, leaving 15 bases between. Here the CDR3 reads CASSQETYAGATGELFF. The CDR3 bases are TGCGCCAGCAGCCAAGAAACTTACGCGGGGGCCACCGGGGAGCTGTTTTTT.

The chain is built from TRBV27 and TRBJ1-5, with D unclear. The CDR3 sequence is 16 residues long. Germline V gene sequence: CDR1 MNHEY, CDR2 SMNVEV (reference sequence). With 6 bases removed from V and 2 bases from J, the gap between germline ends came to 17 bases. This CDR3 reads CASSPRGSGGNQPQHF. The CDR3 DNA sequence: TGTGCCAGCAGCCCCCGCGGGAGTGGGGGCAATCAGCCCCAGCATTTT.

The chain recombines TRBV27 with TRBJ2-3; TRBD2 agrees at 13 bases. Trimming at V came to 5 bases and at J to 5 bases, leaving 10 bases not matched to a gene. The CDR3 contains 17 residues. Germline CDR1 and CDR2: MNHEY and SMNVEV (reference sequence). The CDR3 spells CASSRLAGGGIEDTQYF. For the CDR3, the DNA is TGTGCCAGCAGTCGACTAGCGGGAGGAGGTATAGAAGATACGCAGTATTTT.

The chain couples TRBV19 to TRBJ2-2, with D possibly matching TRBD2 (5 bases). The CDR3 spans 16 residues. Germline V gene lookup returns CDR1 LNHDA and CDR2 SQIVND (reference sequence). Trimming cost V 8 bases and J 0 bases, with 16 bases left between them. The chain's CDR3 is CASLALGETNTGELFF. In nucleotides, the CDR3 is TGTGCCAGTCTAGCTCTGGGAGAAACGAACACCGGGGAGCTGTTTTTT.

The CDR3 here is CSADTGYTQYF. The CDR3 DNA reads TGCAGTGCGGATACAGGGTATACGCAGTATTTT. The chain is built from TRBV20-1 and TRBJ2-3; D possibly corresponds to TRBD1 (6 bases). Germline CDR1 and CDR2: DFQATT and SNEGSKA (reference sequence). This CDR3 comprises 11 residues. The ends were cut back, 6 bases at V and 7 bases at J, with 11 bases in the middle.

A few counts support this clone. Other DNA variants within this sample encode the same CDR3. This rearrangement joins TRBV28 to TRBJ1-2; D is uncertain. Trimming stripped 6 bases from V and 5 bases from J, with 4 bases between. Germline loops: CDR1 MDHEN, CDR2 SYDVKM. The CDR3 has 10 residues. The CDR3 region is CASSRYGYTF. The CDR3 DNA sequence: TGTGCCAGCAGCCGATATGGCTACACCTTC.

The gene calls are TRBV18 and TRBJ2-2, with 9 bases lining up with TRBD1. J was trimmed by 6 bases and V by 4 bases; bases with no gene match: 12. The germline CDR1 and CDR2 sequences are KGHSH and LQKENI. This CDR3 spans 17 amino acids. The CDR3 is CASSRVPGQGGSGELFF. In nucleotides, the CDR3 is TGTGCCAGCTCACGAGTCCCGGGACAGGGAGGTTCCGGGGAGCTGTTTTTT.

The chain links TRBV19 to TRBJ1-2, with TRBD1 as a possible D gene (5 bases). Germline CDR1 is LNHDA and CDR2 is SQIVND (reference sequence). Between the trimmed V and J ends, which lost 5 bases and 8 bases, there was a span of 12 bases. The CDR3 contains 12 residues. The CDR3 loop is CASSLGQGGYTF. The CDR3 DNA sequence: TGTGCCAGTAGTTTGGGGCAGGGCGGCTACACCTTC.

This chain uses TRBV5-4 with TRBJ2-1; D not certain. From germline, CDR1 is SGHNT and CDR2 YYREEE (reference sequence). The CDR3 extends over 13 amino acids. V was trimmed by 2 bases and J by 4 bases, leaving 7 bases between them. CDR3 DNA: TGTGCCAGCAGCTTATTGGGTTACAATGAGCAGTTCTTC. Translated, it gives CASSLLGYNEQFF.

This rearrangement joins TRBV28 to TRBJ2-7; TRBD2 matches at 9 bases. This CDR3 has 15 residues. The V and J ends lost 6 bases and 12 bases, in that order; junction bases with no gene match: 18. The germline gives CDR1 MDHEN, CDR2 SYDVKM. CDR3 nucleotides: TGTGCCAGCAGCACCCAGGCGGGAGGGCGTATCATTCTGTACTTC. Protein sequence: CASSTQAGGRIILYF.

V usage is TRBV5-1 and J usage is TRBJ1-3; TRBD1 aligns across 10 bases. This CDR3 has 14 amino acids. Trimming cost V 4 bases and J 4 bases; bases outside gene matches: 2. Looked up from germline, CDR1 is SGHRS and CDR2 is YFSETQ. This CDR3 is CASSAGQGGNTIYF. The CDR3 DNA reads TGCGCCAGCAGCGCGGGACAGGGGGGAAACACCATATATTTT.

J is TRBJ1-5 and V is TRBV19; TRBD1 matches at 10 bases. J lost 6 bases, V lost 2 bases, and 4 bases had no gene match. CDR3 length equals 15 residues. Per germline, CDR1 LNHDA and CDR2 SQIVND (reference sequence). CDR3 loop: CASSILGDRGQPQHF. The DNA for the CDR3 is TGTGCCAGTAGTATACTAGGGGACAGGGGTCAGCCCCAGCATTTT.

Many counts were recorded for this clone. The rearrangement joins TRBV13 to TRBJ2-3; D gene uncertain. Germline values: CDR1 PRHDT, CDR2 FYEKMQ (reference sequence). This CDR3 spans 17 amino acids. With 5 bases removed from V and 7 bases from J, the gap between germline ends came to 25 bases. CDR3 sequence reads: CASSASPPAVSTHTQYF. The CDR3 DNA sequence: TGTGCCAGCAGCGCCTCGCCTCCCGCTGTTTCTACTCATACGCAGTATTTT.

V and J are TRBV4-1 and TRBJ2-7, with D perhaps matching TRBD2 (6 bases). CDR1 MGHRA and CDR2 YSYEKL come from the germline V gene. V gave up 0 bases and J gave up 2 bases, with 11 bases separating them. CDR3 length equals 15 residues. CDR3: CASSQDLTGAYEQYF. CDR3 nucleotides: TGCGCCAGCAGCCAAGACTTGACGGGAGCCTACGAGCAGTACTTC.

The chain employs TRBV28 and TRBJ1-2; 7 bases are shared with TRBD1. CDR3 length: 17 amino acids. V lost 1 base to trimming and J lost 2 bases; unmatched junction nucleotides: 10. The germline V gene has CDR1 MDHEN and CDR2 SYDVKM. The CDR3 spells CASSLYWADRKNYGYTF. The CDR3 region has the DNA TGTGCCAGCAGTTTATATTGGGCGGACAGGAAGAACTATGGCTACACCTTC.

Comment on this clone: At one end the junction does not follow the germline gene, possibly because of a read error. This chain uses TRBV2 with TRBJ2-1, with no clear D. Germline V gene data show CDR1 as SNHLY and CDR2 as FYNNEI. This CDR3 has 11 amino acids. The CDR3 loop is CASSDGRRPVF. CDR3 bases: TGTGCCAGCAGTGACGGGCGGCGGCCGGTCTTC.

V usage is TRBV29-1 and J usage is TRBJ2-7; D perhaps matches TRBD1 (5 bases). This CDR3 comprises 13 residues. Trimming shortened V by 7 bases and J by 1 base, and 14 bases separated the two germline ends. CDR1 SQVTM and CDR2 ANQGSEA come from the germline V gene. Written as DNA, the CDR3 is TGCAGCGGGGCCCGCACAGGTTCCTACGAGCAGTACTTC. It specifies CSGARTGSYEQYF.